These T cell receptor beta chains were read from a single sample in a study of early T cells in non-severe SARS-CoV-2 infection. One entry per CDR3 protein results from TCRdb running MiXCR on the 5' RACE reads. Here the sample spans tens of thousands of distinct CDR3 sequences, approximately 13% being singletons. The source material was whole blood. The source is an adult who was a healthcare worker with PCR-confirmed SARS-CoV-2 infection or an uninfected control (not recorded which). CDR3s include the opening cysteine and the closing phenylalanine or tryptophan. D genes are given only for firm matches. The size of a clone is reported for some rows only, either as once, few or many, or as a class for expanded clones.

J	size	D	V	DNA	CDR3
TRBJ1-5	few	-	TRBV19	TGTGCCAGTAGCCCAAGACAGGGCAATCAGCCCCAGCATTTT	CASSPRQGNQPQHF
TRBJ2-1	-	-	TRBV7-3	TGTGCCAGCAGCTATGGGGGGGCCATCAATGAGCAGTTCTTC	CASSYGGAINEQFF
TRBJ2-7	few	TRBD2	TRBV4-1	TGCGCCAGCAGCTTTGAAAGCGGGACCTACGAGCAGTACTTC	CASSFESGTYEQYF
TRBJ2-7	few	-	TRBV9	TGTGCCAGCAGCCCCGACTTCTACGAGCAGTACTTC	CASSPDFYEQYF
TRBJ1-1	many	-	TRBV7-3	TGTGCCAGCAGCGAGGGCAGGGGAGTGACTGAAGCTTTCTTT	CASSEGRGVTEAFF
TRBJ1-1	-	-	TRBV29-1	TGCAGCGTTGACGTGGAGGCTTTCTTT	CSVDVEAFF
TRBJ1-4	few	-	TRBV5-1	TGCGCCAGCAGCCCGCGGGACTCAGATGAAAAACTGTTTTTT	CASSPRDSDEKLFF
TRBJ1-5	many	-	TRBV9	TGTGCCAGCAGCGAGGGAGTCAGCAATCAGCCCCAGCATTTT	CASSEGVSNQPQHF
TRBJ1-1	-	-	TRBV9	TGTGCCAGCAGCGTAGGACAGCTGAACACTGAAGCTTTCTTT	CASSVGQLNTEAFF
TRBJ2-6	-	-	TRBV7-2	TGTGCCAGCAGCTTACCAGGGTTTTCTGGGGCCAACGTCCTGACTTTC	CASSLPGFSGANVLTF
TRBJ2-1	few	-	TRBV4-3	TGCGCCAGCAGCCCGTTAGCGGCCCCCTACAATGAGCAGTTCTTC	CASSPLAAPYNEQFF
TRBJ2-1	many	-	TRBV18	TGTGCCAGCTCACCATCTCGGGCTAGCGACCACAATGAGCAGTTCTTC	CASSPSRASDHNEQFF
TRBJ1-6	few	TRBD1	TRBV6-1	TGTGCCAGCAGGGGACAGGGAAATTCACCCCTCCACTTT	CASRGQGNSPLHF
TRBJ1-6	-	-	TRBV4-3	TGCGCCAGCAGCCAAGGTGTCAGGGCCGGCTCACCCCTCCACTTT	CASSQGVRAGSPLHF
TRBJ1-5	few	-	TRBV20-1	TGCAGTGCTAGGGGGTTTGCTCAGCCCCAGCATTTT	CSARGFAQPQHF
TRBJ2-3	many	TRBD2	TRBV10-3	TGTGCCGCCCGAAAGGGGCTAGCGGGGGCAGATACGCAGTATTTT	CAARKGLAGADTQYF
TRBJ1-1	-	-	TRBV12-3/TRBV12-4	TGTGCCAGCCCCCCTCCTGTGGGGAGGGCTGAAGCTTTCTTT	CASPPPVGRAEAFF
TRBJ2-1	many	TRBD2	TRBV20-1	TGCAGTGTCAGGGGGACGGCTAGCGGGGGTCTCCGAAGCTACAATGAGCAGTTCTTC	CSVRGTASGGLRSYNEQFF
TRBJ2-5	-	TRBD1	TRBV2	TGTGCCAGCAATGATGAGACAGGGGGGATCCAAGAGACCCAGTACTTC	CASNDETGGIQETQYF
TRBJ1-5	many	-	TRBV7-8	TGTGCCAGCAGCTCTCAGGTGAATCAGCCCCAGCATTTT	CASSSQVNQPQHF
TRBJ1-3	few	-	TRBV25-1	TGTGCCAGCAGTGCGGCAGTTGAAAACACCATATATTTT	CASSAAVENTIYF
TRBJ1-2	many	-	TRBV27	TGTGCCAGCAGTTTATCGTGGGACTTGATAGGCGGCTACACCTTC	CASSLSWDLIGGYTF
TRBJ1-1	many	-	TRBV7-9	TGTGCCAGCAGCCCCTTAGTGAGGGCTTTCTTT	CASSPLVRAFF
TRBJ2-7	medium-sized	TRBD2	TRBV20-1	TGCAGTGCTAGAGATCTGGAGGGACTAGCGGGATATTACGAGCAGTACTTC	CSARDLEGLAGYYEQYF
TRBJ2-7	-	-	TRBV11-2	TGTGCCAGCAGCTTAGTCCCGGGGCAGATCGCCTACGAGCAGTACTTC	CASSLVPGQIAYEQYF
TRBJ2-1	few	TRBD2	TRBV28	TGTGCCAGCAGCCCCTATCCCCGGGCGGGAGTACTCTACAATGAGCAGTTCTTC	CASSPYPRAGVLYNEQFF
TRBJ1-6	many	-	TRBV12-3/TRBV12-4	TGTGCCAGCAGTACGCCAAGGAGCTCCTATAATTCACCCCTCCACTTT	CASSTPRSSYNSPLHF
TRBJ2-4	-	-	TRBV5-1	TGCGCCAGCAGCTCCCACCGCCAAACCACCAACCTCCCACAAGCCAAAAACATTCAGTACTTC	CASSSHRQTTNLPQAKNIQYF
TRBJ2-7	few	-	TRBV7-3	TGTGCCAGCAGCTCGGGGGCCTCCTACGAGCAGTACTTC	CASSSGASYEQYF
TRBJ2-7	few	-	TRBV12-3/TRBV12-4	TGTGCCAGCAGCGAACGGACAGCCTACGAGCAGTACTTC	CASSERTAYEQYF
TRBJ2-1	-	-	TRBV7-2	TGTGCCAGCAGCTCACAGGGAGAGGGTGAGCAGTTCTTC	CASSSQGEGEQFF
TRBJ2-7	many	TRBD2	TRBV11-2	TGTGCCAGCAGCGCCGGGACTAGCGGGAGTTGGAAGTACTTC	CASSAGTSGSWKYF
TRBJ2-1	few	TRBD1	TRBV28	TGTGCCAGCAGAAGAGGGGGCAGTCCCAACAATGAGCAGTTCTTC	CASRRGGSPNNEQFF
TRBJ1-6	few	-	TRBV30	TGTGCCTGGAGAGGAACCGTCGGCAATTCACCCCTCCACTTT	CAWRGTVGNSPLHF
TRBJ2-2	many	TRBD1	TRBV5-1	TGCGCCAGCACCCCGGGACAGGGGGGGTCGAACACCGGGGAGCTGTTTTTT	CASTPGQGGSNTGELFF
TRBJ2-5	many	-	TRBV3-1	TGTGCCAGCAGCCCTGGTTCTCAAGAGACCCAGTACTTC	CASSPGSQETQYF
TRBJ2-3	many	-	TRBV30	TGTGCCTGGAGTTCTGGGACTAGCACAGATACGCAGTATTTT	CAWSSGTSTDTQYF
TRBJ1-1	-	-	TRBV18	TGTGCCAGCTCACCACCGTGGGGAGGGACTGAAGCTTTCTTT	CASSPPWGGTEAFF
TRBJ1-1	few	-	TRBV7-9	TGTGCCAGCAGCCTACAGGGATCTGTGAACACTGAAGCTTTCTTT	CASSLQGSVNTEAFF
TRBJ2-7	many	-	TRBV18	TGTGCCAGCTCACAAGACAAGTACGAGCAGTACTTC	CASSQDKYEQYF
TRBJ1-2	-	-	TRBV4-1	TGCGCCAGCAGCCAAGCAGGGGACTATGGCTACACCTTC	CASSQAGDYGYTF
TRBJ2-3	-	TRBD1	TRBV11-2	TGTGCCAGCAGCACCAGGACAGGGTACACAGATACGCAGTATTTT	CASSTRTGYTDTQYF
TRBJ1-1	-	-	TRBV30	TGTGCCTGGAGTGCTACTCTCTCGAACACTGAAGCTTCCTTT	CAWSATLSNTEASF
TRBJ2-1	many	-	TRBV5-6	TGTGCCAGCAGCTTGATCATGCTTAATGAGCAGTTCTTC	CASSLIMLNEQFF
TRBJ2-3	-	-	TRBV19	TGTGCCAGTAGTATTCGGCGGGAAATAAGCACAGATACGCAGTATTTT	CASSIRREISTDTQYF
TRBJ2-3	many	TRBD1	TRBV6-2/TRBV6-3	TGTGCCAGCAGTGACAGGACAGGCCGGTCCGGTCTGGCGCAGTATTTT	CASSDRTGRSGLAQYF
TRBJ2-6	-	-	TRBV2	TGTGCCAGCAGTGAGATGGGTTGGGGCTCTGGGGCCAACGTCCTGACTTTC	CASSEMGWGSGANVLTF
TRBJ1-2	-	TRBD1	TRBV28	TGTGCCAGCAGGGGGGACAGGGCGTATGGCTACACCTTC	CASRGDRAYGYTF
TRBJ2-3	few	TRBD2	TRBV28	TGTGCCAGCACCCTTTTCCCGGGACTAGCGGGGGTTAGCACAGATACGCAGTATTTT	CASTLFPGLAGVSTDTQYF